This T cell receptor (beta chain) emerged from a study of a mutant IDH1 vaccine in newly diagnosed glioma. Across the study: Vaccine administration was initiated 4-6 weeks following radiotherapy alone, or with temozolomide cycles. Treated patients showed a male proportion of around 62%, a female proportion of about 38%, and a mean age of approximately 40 years.

Produced via immunoSEQ multiplex PCR; TCRdb's table is partial and in-frame only. Of tens of thousands of clones listed, roughly 90% are singletons. As regards this clone: The antigen is not known.

Time point described: week 47, end of study. Each dose of the vaccine consisted of 300 ug of mutant IDH1 20-mer peptide, with topical imiquimod. Tumors from donors were new WHO grade 3 or 4 IDH1-mutant astrocytomas with ATRX loss. Specimen: PBMCs, collected from a glioma patient whose treatment included an IDH1 peptide vaccine. The source of this sequence is a woman aged 45-65 years with glioma.

The CDR3 bases are TGTGCCTGGAAAACAGGGGCACTTCAAGGGGATACGCAGTATTTT. Translated, it gives CAWKTGALQGDTQYF. The rearrangement links TRBV30 to TRBJ2-3, with 7 bases identical to TRBD1. The J segment lost 6 bases and the V segment lost 4 bases, leaving 13 bases of the junction unmatched. The CDR3 is made up of 15 amino acids. Germline values: CDR1 GTSNPN, CDR2 SVGIG (reference sequence). The entire variable domain, with the rest obtained from reference TRBV30 and TRBJ2-3, is as follows: SQTIHQWPATLVQPVGSPLSLECTVEGTSNPNLYWYRQAAGRGLQLLFYSVGIGQISSEVPQNLSASRPQDRQFILSSKKLLLSDSGFYLCAWKTGALQGDTQYFGPGTRLTVL.